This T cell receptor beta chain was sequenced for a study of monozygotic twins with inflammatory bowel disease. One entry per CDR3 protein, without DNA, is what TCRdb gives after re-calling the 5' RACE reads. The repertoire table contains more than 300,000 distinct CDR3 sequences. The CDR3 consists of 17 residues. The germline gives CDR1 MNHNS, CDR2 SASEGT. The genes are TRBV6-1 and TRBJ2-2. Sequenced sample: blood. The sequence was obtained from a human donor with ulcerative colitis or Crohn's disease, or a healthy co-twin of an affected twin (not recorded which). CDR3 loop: CASLKDGRTANTGELFF.